This T cell receptor beta chain was found in a study of T cells after yellow fever vaccination. The wider study: Preparation of the low-cell-number fractions used SMART-Seq v4 Ultra Low Input.

Study outcomes and limitations: A large majority of primary-vaccination clones showed up again after the booster (96% CD4, roughly 88% CD8).

5'RACE template switching generated TCR cDNA, adding a universal primer site and UMIs. TCRdb called the 5' RACE reads again in MiXCR, with one record for every CDR3 protein. In the table there are a few hundred thousand distinct CDR3 sequences, around 7% of which are singletons. This clonotype showed up just a few times. Its specificity is not known. The sample here was PBMCs, taken more than 35 days after the first yellow fever vaccination. The sequence was obtained from a man aged 18 to 30 who received the YFV17D yellow fever vaccine.

The CDR3: CASRSPTRGNSYEQYV. The CDR3 nucleotides are TGTGCCAGCAGATCCCCAACTAGGGGGAACTCTTACGAGCAGTACGTC. The chain uses TRBV28 and TRBJ2-7; weak D call: TRBD1 (6 bases). CDR3 length: 16 residues. Per germline, CDR1 MDHEN and CDR2 SYDVKM. V was clipped by 6 bases and J by 4 bases, with 22 bases between them.